Below are 17 T cell receptor beta chains sequenced from a single sample in a study of blood T cell repertoires in COVID-19. Here immunoSEQ multiplex PCR was the method, and the copy in TCRdb shows in-frame clones only, minus some. The table has 200,000 or so clones, around four fifths seen once. The source material was peripheral blood. Receptors were obtained from a man aged 55 to 69 with COVID-19, enrolled during active disease.

This chain links TRBV5-5 with TRBJ2-1, with a possible D match to TRBD2 (5 bases). The germline V and J ends were trimmed by 0 bases and 7 bases, with 8 bases remaining between them. This CDR3 region has 13 residues. Germline lookup yields CDR1 SGHKS and CDR2 YYEKEE (reference sequence). The chain's CDR3 is CASSLARGNEQFF. The CDR3 DNA is TGTGCCAGCAGCTTGGCCCGCGGGAATGAGCAGTTCTTC.

This clone was observed a few times. The chain has TRBV2 and TRBJ1-4; 7 bases are a match to TRBD1. The CDR3 is made up of 15 amino acids. Germline V gene sequence: CDR1 SNHLY, CDR2 FYNNEI. After removal of 1 base from V and 8 bases from J, the junction contained 7 bases not matched to a gene. DNA of the CDR3: TGTGCCAGCAGTGAAGAAAGGGGGCTTGGAGAAAAACTGTTTTTT. Residues: CASSEERGLGEKLFF. Full variable domain (remainder filled in from reference TRBV2 and TRBJ1-4): EPEVTQTPSHQVTQMGQEVILRCVPISNHLYFYWYRQILGQKVEFLVSFYNNEISEKSEIFDDQFSVERPDGSNFTLKIRSTKLEDSAMYFCASSEERGLGEKLFFGSGTQLSVL.

The rearrangement uses TRBV19 and TRBJ1-1, with D unresolved. The CDR3 spans 12 residues. Looked up from germline, CDR1 is LNHDA and CDR2 is SQIVND (reference sequence). V lost 8 bases and J lost 1, with 8 bases in between. The CDR3 loop is CASRLGNTEAFF. Here the CDR3 DNA reads TGTGCCAGTCGACTCGGGAACACTGAAGCTTTCTTT. Supplemented by reference TRBV19 and TRBJ1-1, the full variable domain reads DGGITQSPKYLFRKEGQNVTLSCEQNLNHDAMYWYRQDPGQGLRLIYYSQIVNDFQKGDIAEGYSVSREKKESFPLTVTSAQKNPTAFYLCASRLGNTEAFFGQGTRLTVV.

Worth noting for this clone: Other DNA sequences from this sample encode an identical CDR3 as well. The chain uses TRBV19 and TRBJ1-6, with TRBD1 matching over 7 bases. The CDR3 consists of 14 residues. Trimming removed 3 bases from V and 5 bases from J; junction bases left unmatched: 1. Germline CDR1 reads LNHDA; CDR2 reads SQIVND (reference sequence). CDR3 loop: CASSIGTDNSPLHF. The DNA of the CDR3 is TGTGCCAGTAGTATTGGGACAGATAATTCACCCCTCCACTTT. Together with reference TRBV19 and TRBJ1-6, the CDR3 gives the full variable domain: DGGITQSPKYLFRKEGQNVTLSCEQNLNHDAMYWYRQDPGQGLRLIYYSQIVNDFQKGDIAEGYSVSREKKESFPLTVTSAQKNPTAFYLCASSIGTDNSPLHFGNGTRLTVT.

The DNA of the CDR3 is TGTGCCAGTAGTATCCTCGAGGGAGATACGCAGTATTTT. This codes for CASSILEGDTQYF. V gene TRBV19 combines with J gene TRBJ2-3; weak D call: TRBD2 (5 bases). The CDR3 extends over 13 amino acids. CDR1 is LNHDA, CDR2 SQIVND, per germline (reference sequence). V lost 3 bases and J lost 5, with 9 bases in between. The full variable domain, rest sourced from reference TRBV19 and TRBJ2-3, is DGGITQSPKYLFRKEGQNVTLSCEQNLNHDAMYWYRQDPGQGLRLIYYSQIVNDFQKGDIAEGYSVSREKKESFPLTVTSAQKNPTAFYLCASSILEGDTQYFGPGTRLTVL.

DNA for the CDR3: TGTGCCAGCAGCTCTTTGGGCCCGGGACAGGGTGAAGCTTTCTTT. It encodes CASSSLGPGQGEAFF. The rearrangement joins TRBV7-3 to TRBJ1-1; 9 bases are a match to TRBD1. This CDR3 is 15 amino acids long. J lost 7 bases, V lost 4 bases, and 10 bases had no gene match. CDR1 is SGHTA and CDR2 is FQGTGA in the germline V gene. The whole variable domain, remainder taken from reference TRBV7-3 and TRBJ1-1, is GAGVSQTPSNKVTEKGKYVELRCDPISGHTALYWYRQSLGQGPEFLIYFQGTGAADDSGLPNDRFFAVRPEGSVSTLKIQRTERGDSAVYLCASSSLGPGQGEAFFGQGTRLTVV.

V gene TRBV18 combines with J gene TRBJ2-4; D not certain. The CDR3 has 14 residues. Germline-derived CDR1 and CDR2 are KGHSH and LQKENI. The ends were cut back, 0 bases at V and 2 bases at J, with 5 bases in the middle. CDR3 in DNA: TGTGCCAGCTCACCACCAGCTACCAAAAACATTCAGTACTTC. As protein: CASSPPATKNIQYF.

The chain couples TRBV6-5 to TRBJ2-3, with 7 bases lining up with TRBD1. Germline CDR1 is MNHEY and CDR2 is SVGAGI. CDR3 length equals 13 residues. The junction had 6 bases not matched to a gene; V was cut back by 8 bases and J by 4 bases. The CDR3 sequence is CASLRQGADTQYF. The DNA for the CDR3 is TGTGCCAGCCTTCGACAGGGCGCAGATACGCAGTATTTT.

This rearrangement joins TRBV23-1 to TRBJ2-1; 7 nucleotides match TRBD1. TRBV23-1 is identified as an open reading frame with a role that is uncertain. The CDR3 is made up of 16 amino acids. Trimming removed 4 bases from V and 8 bases from J; junction bases left unmatched: 14. CDR3 sequence (DNA): TGCGCCAGCAGTCCACAACAGGGGTATCGTTGGGATGAGCAGTTCTTC. Amino acid sequence: CASSPQQGYRWDEQFF.

The J gene is TRBJ1-3, the V gene TRBV4-2; D possibly corresponds to TRBD1 (5 bases). Trimming pared 1 base from V and 7 bases from J, leaving 14 bases between. There are 15 residues in the CDR3. CDR1 and CDR2 (germline): LGHNA, YNFKEQ. CDR3 region: CASSQAGTFPNTIYF. The CDR3 nucleotides are TGTGCCAGCAGCCAAGCGGGGACTTTTCCGAACACCATATATTTT.

CDR3 protein: CSVSDGNYGYTF. The CDR3 DNA sequence: TGCAGCGTGAGCGACGGGAACTATGGCTACACCTTC. The rearrangement links TRBV29-1 to TRBJ1-2; D gene ambiguous. The CDR3 has 12 residues. Trimming shortened V by 6 bases and J by 2 bases, and 10 bases separated the two germline ends. Germline loops: CDR1 SQVTM, CDR2 ANQGSEA.

The V call is TRBV19, the J call TRBJ1-1; weak D call: TRBD1 (6 bases). The CDR3 totals 11 residues. Trimming took off 6 bases at V and 8 bases at J, with 10 bases between the two ends. In germline, CDR1 is LNHDA, CDR2 SQIVND (reference sequence). The CDR3 loop is CASRTTGEAFF. CDR3 DNA: TGTGCCAGTAGGACAACAGGGGAAGCTTTCTTT.

V usage is TRBV27 and J usage is TRBJ2-2; 12 bases fit TRBD2. V lost 6 bases, J lost 5 bases, and 19 bases stayed unmatched. This CDR3 has 20 amino acids. Germline assignment: CDR1 MNHEY and CDR2 SMNVEV (reference sequence). CDR3 amino acids: CASRRKVLAGGLLETGELFF. In DNA form, the CDR3 reads TGTGCCAGCAGAAGGAAAGTGCTAGCGGGAGGGCTATTGGAAACCGGGGAGCTGTTTTTT.

The DNA for the CDR3 is TGTGCCTGGAGTACAGGAAATTCTGGAAACACCATATATTTT. It codes for CAWSTGNSGNTIYF. The V call is TRBV30, the J call TRBJ1-3; D might be TRBD1 (5 bases). CDR3 length equals 14 residues. The germline V gene encodes CDR1 GTSNPN and CDR2 SVGIG (reference sequence). Deletions cut 2 bases from V and 1 base from J, with 9 bases between. Combining the CDR3 with reference TRBV30 and TRBJ1-3 gives the whole variable domain SQTIHQWPATLVQPVGSPLSLECTVEGTSNPNLYWYRQAAGRGLQLLFYSVGIGQISSEVPQNLSASRPQDRQFILSSKKLLLSDSGFYLCAWSTGNSGNTIYFGEGSWLTVV.

The V and J genes are TRBV4-1 and TRBJ2-5; maybe TRBD2 (7 bases). The germline V gene encodes CDR1 MGHRA and CDR2 YSYEKL. V was cut by 4 bases and J by 5 bases, with 23 bases left in between. CDR3 length: 17 residues. CDR3 in amino acids: CASSPGGQGSFLETQYF. CDR3 nucleotide sequence: TGCGCCAGCAGCCCCGGGGGGCAGGGCTCCTTTCTGGAGACCCAGTACTTC.

This chain connects TRBV27 to TRBJ2-3; 12 bases are a match to TRBD2. V gave up 2 bases and J gave up 6 bases; unmatched junction bases: 6. CDR1 is MNHEY, CDR2 SMNVEV, per germline (reference sequence). The length of the CDR3 is 16 residues. The CDR3 loop reads CASSLASGRAGDTQYF. The CDR3, as DNA: TGTGCCAGCAGTTTAGCTAGCGGGAGGGCCGGGGATACGCAGTATTTT.

The chain couples TRBV6-5 to TRBJ2-3; TRBD1 aligns across 10 bases. V trimming: 6 bases; J trimming: 1 base; junction bases outside the gene matches: 4. CDR3 size: 15 residues. Looked up from germline, CDR1 is MNHEY and CDR2 is SVGAGI. CDR3 residues: CASRLDRGRTDTQYF. CDR3 DNA: TGTGCCAGCAGACTTGACAGGGGGCGCACAGATACGCAGTATTTT.